Each of the 29 T cell receptor beta chains below was sequenced from the same sample in a study of lymphopenia after photon versus proton radiotherapy. Profiling relied on immunoSEQ multiplex PCR, and the TCRdb table lists in-frame clones only, not all of them. The sample holds 20,000 to 30,000 clones, about four fifths seen once. The source material was peripheral blood, sampled from a patient treated with photon-based radiotherapy. These TCRs come from a man in his forties or fifties with gastric cancer.

The V and J genes are TRBV9 and TRBJ2-6; D remains unclear. With 4 bases removed from V and 6 bases from J, the gap between germline ends came to 20 bases. This CDR3 region has 17 residues. Germline V gene lookup returns CDR1 SGDLS and CDR2 YYNGEE. CDR3 nucleotides: TGTGCCAGCAGCCCAAGGGCCCGCCAGACTTCGGCCAACGTCCTGACTTTC. It yields the protein CASSPRARQTSANVLTF.

The CDR3 spells CASSPLGTPRNQPQHF. CDR3 sequence (DNA): TGTGCCAGCTCACCACTGGGAACGCCGAGGAATCAGCCCCAGCATTTT. The chain recombines TRBV18 with TRBJ1-5; D not resolved. The V gene lost 1 base and the J gene lost 4 bases, with 14 bases spanning the gap. Looked up from germline, CDR1 is KGHSH and CDR2 is LQKENI. The CDR3 is made up of 16 amino acids.

The chain recombines TRBV7-9 with TRBJ2-2, with D possibly called TRBD1 or TRBD2 (5 bases each). Germline CDR1 and CDR2: SEHNR and FQNEAQ (reference sequence). This CDR3 spans 15 amino acids. With 1 base removed from V and 5 bases from J, the gap between germline ends came to 11 bases. The CDR3 spells CASSLGDLRTGELFF. CDR3 nucleotide sequence: TGTGCCAGCAGCTTAGGGGACCTCCGAACCGGGGAGCTGTTTTTT.

The DNA of the CDR3 is TGTGCCAGCAGCCCAATGGGAGGGGAAGAGACCCAGTACTTC. This translates into CASSPMGGEETQYF. The V gene is TRBV7-2, the J gene TRBJ2-5, with 7 bases identical to TRBD2. Germline CDR1 is SGHTA and CDR2 is FQGNSA. Trimming at V came to 5 bases and at J to 3 bases, leaving 6 bases not matched to a gene. CDR3 length: 14 residues. Full variable domain (outside the CDR3, taken from reference TRBV7-2 and TRBJ2-5): GAGVSQSPSNKVTEKGKDVELRCDPISGHTALYWYRQSLGQGLEFLIYFQGNSAPDKSGLPSDRFSAERTGGSVSTLTIQRTQQEDSAVYLCASSPMGGEETQYFGPGTRLLVL.

J is TRBJ2-7 and V is TRBV7-9; TRBD2 matches 8 bases. Germline lookup yields CDR1 SEHNR and CDR2 FQNEAQ (reference sequence). The CDR3 length is 16 residues. V shed 4 bases and J 0 bases; nucleotides not matched to a gene: 8. This CDR3 reads CASSSSGGRGSYEQYF. The DNA of the CDR3 is TGTGCCAGCAGCTCTTCGGGGGGGCGCGGCTCCTACGAGCAGTACTTC.

The V call is TRBV5-1, the J call TRBJ1-3; 9 bases match TRBD1. Germline lookup yields CDR1 SGHRS and CDR2 YFSETQ. V shed 3 bases, J shed 2 bases, and the junction held 3 bases outside the gene matches. CDR3 size: 15 residues. Here the CDR3 reads CASSSGDRAGNTIYF. CDR3 nucleotide sequence: TGCGCCAGCAGCTCCGGGGACAGGGCTGGAAACACCATATATTTT.

The rearrangement joins TRBV7-2 to TRBJ1-1; D remains ambiguous. This CDR3 is built from 13 residues. Germline CDR1 is SGHTA and CDR2 is FQGNSA. The ends were cut back, 5 bases at V and 2 bases at J, with 9 bases in the middle. CDR3 sequence (DNA): TGTGCCAGCAGCACCGACGGTAACACTGAAGCTTTCTTT. This gives the protein CASSTDGNTEAFF.

V gene TRBV7-9 combines with J gene TRBJ2-7, with D hard to call. The CDR3 consists of 11 residues. In germline, CDR1 is SEHNR, CDR2 FQNEAQ (reference sequence). V dropped 4 bases and J dropped 3 bases, with 4 bases sitting between them. This CDR3 reads CASSSYYEQYF. DNA of the CDR3: TGTGCCAGCAGCTCTTACTACGAGCAGTACTTC.

The chain combines TRBV18 with TRBJ2-3; 7 bases agree with TRBD1. The J segment lost 1 base and the V segment lost 3 bases, leaving 1 base of the junction unmatched. The CDR3 has 14 amino acids. Germline V gene sequence: CDR1 KGHSH, CDR2 LQKENI. The CDR3 here is CASSPTGGTDTQYF. Written as DNA, the CDR3 is TGTGCCAGCTCACCCACAGGGGGCACAGATACGCAGTATTTT.

The chain links TRBV10-3 to TRBJ1-1; no definite D call. With 2 bases removed from V and 0 bases from J, the gap between germline ends came to 13 bases. The V gene's germline CDR1 is ENHRY and CDR2 SYGVKD. This CDR3 spans 16 amino acids. CDR3 coding DNA: TGTGCCATCAGTGAGGGGTTAGGGCCCGTGAACACTGAAGCTTTCTTT. Its protein is CAISEGLGPVNTEAFF.

V and J are TRBV11-2 and TRBJ1-2, with D unresolved. Trimming left V 5 bases short and J 1 base short, with 5 bases between. CDR3 length: 12 residues. Looked up from germline, CDR1 is SGHAT and CDR2 is FQNNGV. CDR3 bases: TGTGCCAGCAGCACCAATAACTATGGCTACACCTTC. Translating it yields CASSTNNYGYTF.

V usage is TRBV7-3 and J usage is TRBJ2-3; TRBD2 is a possible D gene (5 bases). The CDR3 covers 13 residues. V lost 6 bases and J lost 4, with 11 bases in between. The germline gives CDR1 SGHTA, CDR2 FQGTGA. DNA for the CDR3: TGTGCCAGCAGTCTCTCACTAGCAGATACGCAGTATTTT. It encodes CASSLSLADTQYF.

The J gene is TRBJ1-5, the V gene TRBV7-6, with D perhaps matching TRBD1 (5 bases). This CDR3 comprises 15 residues. Germline lookup yields CDR1 SGHVS and CDR2 FNYEAQ. The germline V and J ends were trimmed by 1 base and 7 bases, with 14 bases remaining between them. The CDR3 DNA reads as TGTGCCAGCAGCTTAGGGGGAGGGGTCCCACAGCCCCAGCATTTT. Translation gives CASSLGGGVPQPQHF. Variable domain in full (rest from reference TRBV7-6 and TRBJ1-5): GAGVSQSPRYKVTKRGQDVALRCDPISGHVSLYWYRQALGQGPEFLTYFNYEAQQDKSGLPNDRFSAERPEGSISTLTIQRTEQRDSAMYRCASSLGGGVPQPQHFGDGTRLSIL.

This clone was seen just once. The chain combines TRBV6-1 with TRBJ1-6; D unresolved. V was shortened by 5 bases and J by 7 bases, with 9 bases between the two germline ends. The CDR3 has 13 residues. Germline V gives CDR1 MNHNS, CDR2 SASEGT. CDR3 protein: CASSPGLNSPLHF. The CDR3 nucleotides read TGTGCCAGCAGTCCGGGATTGAATTCACCCCTCCACTTT.

The chain carries TRBV30 and TRBJ1-1; possible D gene TRBD1, 5 bases. Germline CDR1 GTSNPN, CDR2 SVGIG (reference sequence). The CDR3 has 11 residues. V was pared by 6 bases and J by 11 bases, with 16 bases between. The CDR3 reads CACGRERVAFF. The DNA for the CDR3 is TGTGCCTGTGGCAGGGAGAGGGTCGCTTTCTTT.

This sequence joins TRBV2 and TRBJ2-4, with 9 bases matching TRBD1. CDR1 and CDR2 from the germline V gene are SNHLY and FYNNEI. The CDR3 loop spans 17 amino acids. V lost 6 bases, J lost 1 base, and 10 bases stayed unmatched. CDR3 DNA: TGTGCCAGCAGGAAGACAGGGGGTGAGGCGGCCAAAAACATTCAGTACTTC. Translated, it gives CASRKTGGEAAKNIQYF.

This chain links TRBV7-9 with TRBJ1-1; D possibly corresponds to TRBD1 (5 bases). The CDR3 contains 15 residues. Germline V lookup: CDR1 SEHNR, CDR2 FQNEAQ (reference sequence). V was pared by 0 bases and J by 0 bases, with 8 bases between. In DNA form, the CDR3 reads TGTGCCAGCAGCTTAGCCGCAGGGCTGAACACTGAAGCTTTCTTT. The encoded protein is CASSLAAGLNTEAFF.

The chain couples TRBV6-1 to TRBJ1-2; D uncertain. The length of the CDR3 is 13 residues. CDR1 is MNHNS and CDR2 is SASEGT in the germline V gene. Trimming pared 2 bases from V and 5 bases from J, leaving 9 bases between. The CDR3 reads CASSESLMYGYTF. The CDR3 DNA sequence: TGTGCCAGCAGTGAATCTCTAATGTATGGCTACACCTTC.

This chain uses TRBV10-3 with TRBJ1-2; D not resolved. Germline assignment: CDR1 ENHRY and CDR2 SYGVKD. The CDR3 sequence is 15 residues long. Trimming left V 1 base short and J 0 bases short, with 9 bases between. The CDR3 spells CAISEYGNTNYGYTF. The CDR3 DNA follows: TGTGCCATCAGTGAGTACGGAAATACTAACTATGGCTACACCTTC.

The chain is built from TRBV7-9 and TRBJ1-5; possibly TRBD1 for D (5 bases). Trimming removed 1 base from V and 5 bases from J, with 6 bases in between. CDR1 is SEHNR, CDR2 FQNEAQ, per germline (reference sequence). There are 13 residues in the CDR3. The CDR3: CASSLGQHQPQHF. The CDR3 DNA follows: TGTGCCAGCAGCTTAGGACAGCATCAGCCCCAGCATTTT.

This sequence joins TRBV2 and TRBJ1-2; a possible D gene is TRBD1 (5 bases). The CDR3 is made up of 13 amino acids. V was clipped by 4 bases and J by 4 bases, with 10 bases between them. Looked up from germline, CDR1 is SNHLY and CDR2 is FYNNEI. This CDR3 is CASSGMGVYGYTF. CDR3 DNA: TGTGCCAGCAGTGGCATGGGGGTCTATGGCTACACCTTC.

The genes are TRBV19 and TRBJ2-2, with 8 bases lining up with TRBD1. This CDR3 has 15 amino acids. V lost 5 bases, J lost 7 bases, and 9 bases stayed unmatched. Germline CDR1 LNHDA, CDR2 SQIVND (reference sequence). In DNA, the CDR3 is TGTGCCAGTAGTGACCTTCAGGGGGCGAGCGGGGAGCTGTTTTTT. Protein product: CASSDLQGASGELFF.

The gene calls are TRBV9 and TRBJ2-1; 15 nucleotides align to TRBD2. Germline CDR1 reads SGDLS; CDR2 reads YYNGEE. V lost 0 bases and J lost 9; bases outside the gene matches: 7. The CDR3 runs 17 residues. The CDR3 DNA is TGTGCCAGCAGCGTAGGTCTCCGGACTAGCGGGGGGGGTGAGCAGTTCTTC. It specifies CASSVGLRTSGGGEQFF.

V usage is TRBV9 and J usage is TRBJ1-6; TRBD1 agrees at 7 bases. The CDR3 extends over 14 amino acids. CDR1 and CDR2 from the germline V gene are SGDLS and YYNGEE. Germline trimming cut 4 bases from V and 6 bases from J; bases unmatched to any gene: 4. In nucleotides, the CDR3 is TGTGCCAGCAGCACAAGACAGGGTAATTCACCCCTCCACTTT. Translating gives CASSTRQGNSPLHF. Complete variable domain (other parts from reference TRBV9 and TRBJ1-6): DSGVTQTPKHLITATGQRVTLRCSPRSGDLSVYWYQQSLDQGLQFLIQYYNGEERAKGNILERFSAQQFPDLHSELNLSSLELGDSALYFCASSTRQGNSPLHFGNGTRLTVT.

The gene calls are TRBV2 and TRBJ2-3; 7 bases match TRBD1. This CDR3 contains 17 residues. Germline CDR1 is SNHLY and CDR2 is FYNNEI. J lost 2 bases, V lost 5 bases, and 13 bases had no gene match. The CDR3 region has the DNA TGTGCCAGCAGTTCCATCCTCGGACAGGTGAACACAGATACGCAGTATTTT. As protein: CASSSILGQVNTDTQYF.

This clone qualifies as medium-sized. The rearrangement joins TRBV30 to TRBJ1-2, with D uncertain. The V gene's germline CDR1 is GTSNPN and CDR2 SVGIG (reference sequence). The CDR3 loop spans 18 amino acids. The germline V and J ends were trimmed by 0 bases and 3 bases, with 23 bases remaining between them. For the CDR3, the DNA is TGTGCCTGGAGTGTAGGTATGCAGTTAGTGGTAATGGACTATGGCTACACCTTC. Its protein is CAWSVGMQLVVMDYGYTF.

The chain employs TRBV6-1 and TRBJ2-3; D is perhaps TRBD2 (5 bases). Trimming removed 10 bases at V and 7 bases at J, with 12 bases between. Germline-derived CDR1 and CDR2 are MNHNS and SASEGT. This CDR3 spans 11 amino acids. CDR3 nucleotides: TGTGCCACCAGAGCGGAACATACGCAGTATTTT. Its translation: CATRAEHTQYF.

The V and J genes are TRBV19 and TRBJ1-6, with TRBD1 as a possible D gene (5 bases). The CDR3 loop spans 15 amino acids. The germline V and J ends were trimmed by 4 bases and 14 bases, with 21 bases remaining between them. The germline CDR1 and CDR2 sequences are LNHDA and SQIVND (reference sequence). The chain's CDR3 is CASSTRQIRSKALHF. DNA of the CDR3: TGTGCCAGTAGTACCAGACAGATTCGCAGTAAAGCCCTCCACTTT.

In its sample, this clone was seen once. The gene calls are TRBV28 and TRBJ2-7, with 11 bases fitting TRBD2. The CDR3 covers 15 residues. V trimming: 5 bases; J trimming: 3 bases; junction bases outside the gene matches: 6. Germline CDR1 reads MDHEN; CDR2 reads SYDVKM. The CDR3 region is CASSPGLAGSYEQYF. The CDR3 DNA is TGTGCCAGCAGTCCCGGACTAGCGGGTAGCTACGAGCAGTACTTC.